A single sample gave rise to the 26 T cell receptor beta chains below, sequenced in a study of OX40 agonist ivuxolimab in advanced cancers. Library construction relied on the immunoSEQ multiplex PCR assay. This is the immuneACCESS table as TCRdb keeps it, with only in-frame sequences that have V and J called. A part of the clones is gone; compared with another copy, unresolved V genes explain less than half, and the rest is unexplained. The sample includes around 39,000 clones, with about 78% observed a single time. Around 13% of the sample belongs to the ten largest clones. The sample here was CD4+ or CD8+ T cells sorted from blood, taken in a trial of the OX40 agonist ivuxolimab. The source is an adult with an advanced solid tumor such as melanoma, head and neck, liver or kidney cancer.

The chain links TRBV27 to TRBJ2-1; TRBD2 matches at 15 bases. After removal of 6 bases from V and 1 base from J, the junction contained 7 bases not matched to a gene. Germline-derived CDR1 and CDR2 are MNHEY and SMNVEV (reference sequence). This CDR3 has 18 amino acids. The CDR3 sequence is CASRAGLAGGGSYNEQFF. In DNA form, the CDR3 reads TGTGCCAGCAGAGCGGGACTAGCGGGAGGCGGGTCCTACAATGAGCAGTTCTTC.

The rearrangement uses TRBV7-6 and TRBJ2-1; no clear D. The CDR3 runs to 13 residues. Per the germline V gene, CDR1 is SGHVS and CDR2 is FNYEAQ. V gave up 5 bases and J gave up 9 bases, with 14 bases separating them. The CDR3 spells CASSRPLRAEQFF. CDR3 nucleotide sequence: TGTGCCAGCAGCCGCCCCTTAAGGGCTGAGCAGTTCTTC. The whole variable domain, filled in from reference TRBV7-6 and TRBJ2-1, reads GAGVSQSPRYKVTKRGQDVALRCDPISGHVSLYWYRQALGQGPEFLTYFNYEAQQDKSGLPNDRFSAERPEGSISTLTIQRTEQRDSAMYRCASSRPLRAEQFFGPGTRLTVL.

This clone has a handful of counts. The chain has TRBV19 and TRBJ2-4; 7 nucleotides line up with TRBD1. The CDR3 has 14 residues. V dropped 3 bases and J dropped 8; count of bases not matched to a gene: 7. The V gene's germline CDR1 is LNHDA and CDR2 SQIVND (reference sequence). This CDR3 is CASSIPSGGYIQYF. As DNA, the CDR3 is TGTGCCAGTAGTATCCCCTCAGGGGGTTACATTCAGTACTTC.

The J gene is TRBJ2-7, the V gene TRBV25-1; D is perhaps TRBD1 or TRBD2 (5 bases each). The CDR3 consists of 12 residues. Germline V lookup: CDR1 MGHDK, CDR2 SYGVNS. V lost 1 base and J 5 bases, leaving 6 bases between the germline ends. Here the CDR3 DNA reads TGTGCCAGCAGTGAATGGGGGAACGAGCAGTACTTC. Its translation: CASSEWGNEQYF.

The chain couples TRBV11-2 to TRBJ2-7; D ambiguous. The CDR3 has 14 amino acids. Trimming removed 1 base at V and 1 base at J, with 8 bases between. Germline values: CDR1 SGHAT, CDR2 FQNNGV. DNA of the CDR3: TGTGCCAGCAGCTTAGGGTTTTCGTCCTACGAGCAGTACTTC. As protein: CASSLGFSSYEQYF.

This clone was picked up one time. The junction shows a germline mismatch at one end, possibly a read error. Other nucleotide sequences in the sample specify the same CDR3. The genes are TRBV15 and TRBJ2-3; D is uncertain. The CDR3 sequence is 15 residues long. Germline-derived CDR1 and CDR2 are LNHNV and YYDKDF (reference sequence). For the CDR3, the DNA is TGTGCCACCAGCAGGGACCTGGGCCACACAGATACGCAATATTTT. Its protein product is CATSRDLGHTDTQYF.

CDR3 amino acids: CASSRIGGAYEQYF. The CDR3 DNA follows: TGTGCCAGCAGCCGCATAGGGGGGGCCTACGAGCAGTACTTC. This chain connects TRBV11-1 to TRBJ2-7, with D tentatively TRBD2 (7 bases). In germline, CDR1 is SGHAT, CDR2 FQDESV (reference sequence). The CDR3 runs 14 residues. V was pared by 5 bases and J by 2 bases, with 13 bases between.

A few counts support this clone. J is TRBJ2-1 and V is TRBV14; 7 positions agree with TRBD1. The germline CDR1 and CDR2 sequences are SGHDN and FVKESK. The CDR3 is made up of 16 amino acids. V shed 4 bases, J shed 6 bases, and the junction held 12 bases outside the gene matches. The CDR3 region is CASSPHRGDRFNEQFF. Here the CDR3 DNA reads TGTGCCAGCAGCCCTCACAGGGGTGATAGGTTCAATGAGCAGTTCTTC.

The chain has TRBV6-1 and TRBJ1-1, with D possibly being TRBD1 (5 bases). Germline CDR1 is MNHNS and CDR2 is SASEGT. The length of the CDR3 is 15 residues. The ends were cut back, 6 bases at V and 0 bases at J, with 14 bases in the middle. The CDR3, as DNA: TGTGCCAGCAGCACCTTCGGGGGGATGAACACTGAAGCTTTCTTT. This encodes CASSTFGGMNTEAFF.

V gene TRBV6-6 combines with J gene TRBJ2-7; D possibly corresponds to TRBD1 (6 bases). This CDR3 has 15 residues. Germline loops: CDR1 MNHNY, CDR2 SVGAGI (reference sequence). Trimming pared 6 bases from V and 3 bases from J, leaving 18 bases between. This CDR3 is CASRLDGTIYYEQYF. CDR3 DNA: TGTGCCAGCAGACTAGATGGGACAATTTACTACGAGCAGTACTTC.

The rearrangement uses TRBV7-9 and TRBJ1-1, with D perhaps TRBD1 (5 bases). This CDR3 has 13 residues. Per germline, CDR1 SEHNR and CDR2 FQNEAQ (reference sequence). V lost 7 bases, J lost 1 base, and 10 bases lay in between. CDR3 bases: TGTGCCAGCACCTGGGGGGGGAACACTGAAGCTTTCTTT. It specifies CASTWGGNTEAFF.

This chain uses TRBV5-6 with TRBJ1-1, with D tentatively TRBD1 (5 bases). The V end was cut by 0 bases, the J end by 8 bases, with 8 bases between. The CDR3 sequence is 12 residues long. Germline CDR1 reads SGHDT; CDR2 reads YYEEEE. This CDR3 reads CASSLAREEAFF. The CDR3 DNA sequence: TGTGCCAGCAGCTTGGCCAGGGAAGAAGCTTTCTTT.

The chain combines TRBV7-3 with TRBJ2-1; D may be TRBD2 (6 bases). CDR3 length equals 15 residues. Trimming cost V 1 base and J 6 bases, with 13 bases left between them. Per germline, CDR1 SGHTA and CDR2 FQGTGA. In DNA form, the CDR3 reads TGTGCCAGCAGCTTAAGCGGAGGGACTTCCAATGAGCAGTTCTTC. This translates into CASSLSGGTSNEQFF.

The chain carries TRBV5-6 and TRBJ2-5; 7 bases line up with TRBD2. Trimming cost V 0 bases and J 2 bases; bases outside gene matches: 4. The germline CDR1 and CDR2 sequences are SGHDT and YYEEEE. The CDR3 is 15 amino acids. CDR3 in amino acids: CASSLGEGGQETQYF. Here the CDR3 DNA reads TGTGCCAGCAGCTTGGGGGAGGGCGGGCAAGAGACCCAGTACTTC.

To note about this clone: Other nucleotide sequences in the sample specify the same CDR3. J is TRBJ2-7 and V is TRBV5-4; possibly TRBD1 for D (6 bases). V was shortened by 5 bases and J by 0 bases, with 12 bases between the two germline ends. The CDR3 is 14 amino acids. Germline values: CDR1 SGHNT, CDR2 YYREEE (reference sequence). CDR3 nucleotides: TGTGCCAGCAGTCGGGACACCGGCTCCTACGAGCAGTACTTC. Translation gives CASSRDTGSYEQYF. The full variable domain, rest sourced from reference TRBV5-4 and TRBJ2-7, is ETGVTQSPTHLIKTRGQQVTLRCSSQSGHNTVSWYQQALGQGPQFIFQYYREEENGRGNFPPRFSGLQFPNYSSELNVNALELDDSALYLCASSRDTGSYEQYFGPGTRLTVT.

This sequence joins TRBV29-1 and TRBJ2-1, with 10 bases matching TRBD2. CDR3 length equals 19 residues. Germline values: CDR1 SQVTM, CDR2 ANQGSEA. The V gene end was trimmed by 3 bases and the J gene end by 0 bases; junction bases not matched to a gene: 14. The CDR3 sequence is CSVDGLAGGPPSSYNEQFF. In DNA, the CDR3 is TGCAGCGTTGACGGGTTAGCGGGAGGCCCACCGAGCTCCTACAATGAGCAGTTCTTC.

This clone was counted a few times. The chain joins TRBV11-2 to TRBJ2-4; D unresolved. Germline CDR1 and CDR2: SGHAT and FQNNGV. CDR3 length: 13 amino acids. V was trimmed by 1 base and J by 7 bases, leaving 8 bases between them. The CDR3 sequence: CASSLAGINIQYF. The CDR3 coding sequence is TGTGCCAGCAGCTTAGCCGGAATTAACATTCAGTACTTC.

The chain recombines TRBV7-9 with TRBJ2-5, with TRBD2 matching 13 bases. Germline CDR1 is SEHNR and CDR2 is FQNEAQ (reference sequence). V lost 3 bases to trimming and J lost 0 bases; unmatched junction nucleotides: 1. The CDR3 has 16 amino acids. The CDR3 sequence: CASSLTSGGNQETQYF. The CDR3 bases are TGTGCCAGCAGCTTGACTAGCGGGGGGAACCAAGAGACCCAGTACTTC.

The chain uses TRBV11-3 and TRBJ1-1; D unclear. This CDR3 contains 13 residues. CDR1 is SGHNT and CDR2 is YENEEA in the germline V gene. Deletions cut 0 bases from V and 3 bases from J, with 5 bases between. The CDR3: CASSLDPYTEAFF. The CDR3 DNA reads TGTGCCAGCAGCTTAGACCCCTACACTGAAGCTTTCTTT.

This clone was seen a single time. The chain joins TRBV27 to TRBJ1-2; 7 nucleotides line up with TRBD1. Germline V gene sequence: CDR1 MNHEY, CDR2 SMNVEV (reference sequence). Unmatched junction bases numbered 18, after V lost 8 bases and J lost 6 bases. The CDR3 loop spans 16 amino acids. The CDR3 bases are TGTGCCAGCCGGGGGTCCGGGACAGAAGGTTTGAATGGCTACACCTTC. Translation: CASRGSGTEGLNGYTF.

CDR3 in amino acids: CASSFSGPADTQYF. The DNA for the CDR3 is TGTGCCAGCAGCTTCAGCGGACCAGCCGATACGCAGTATTTT. The gene calls are TRBV7-9 and TRBJ2-3; TRBD2 might be the D (5 bases). The germline V gene encodes CDR1 SEHNR and CDR2 FQNEAQ (reference sequence). This CDR3 comprises 14 residues. The V and J ends lost 3 bases and 6 bases respectively, with 13 bases between them.

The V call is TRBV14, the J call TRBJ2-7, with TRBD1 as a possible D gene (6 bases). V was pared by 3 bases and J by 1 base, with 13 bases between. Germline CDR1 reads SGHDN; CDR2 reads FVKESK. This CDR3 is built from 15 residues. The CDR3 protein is CASSQLSGESYEQYF. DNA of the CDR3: TGTGCCAGCAGCCAGTTGTCAGGGGAGTCCTACGAGCAGTACTTC.

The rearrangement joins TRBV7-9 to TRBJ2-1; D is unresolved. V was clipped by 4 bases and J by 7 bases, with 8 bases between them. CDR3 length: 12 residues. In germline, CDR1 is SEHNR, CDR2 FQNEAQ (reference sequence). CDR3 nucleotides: TGTGCCAGCAGCTCATCTAGAAATGAGCAGTTCTTC. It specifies CASSSSRNEQFF.

CDR3 residues: CASSAQGIRSPLHF. The DNA of the CDR3 is TGTGCCAGCAGCGCTCAGGGGATCCGGTCACCCCTCCACTTT. The rearrangement joins TRBV9 to TRBJ1-6; perhaps TRBD1 as D (6 bases). With 3 bases removed from V and 10 bases from J, the gap between germline ends came to 14 bases. Germline V gene sequence: CDR1 SGDLS, CDR2 YYNGEE. The CDR3 runs 14 residues.

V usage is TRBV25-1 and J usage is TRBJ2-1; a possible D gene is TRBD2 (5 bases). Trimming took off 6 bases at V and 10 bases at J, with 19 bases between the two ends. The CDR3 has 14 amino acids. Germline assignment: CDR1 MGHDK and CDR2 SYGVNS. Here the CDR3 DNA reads TGTGCCAGCAGCGAACTTTGGGCGGACTCAGAGCAGTTCTTC. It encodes CASSELWADSEQFF.

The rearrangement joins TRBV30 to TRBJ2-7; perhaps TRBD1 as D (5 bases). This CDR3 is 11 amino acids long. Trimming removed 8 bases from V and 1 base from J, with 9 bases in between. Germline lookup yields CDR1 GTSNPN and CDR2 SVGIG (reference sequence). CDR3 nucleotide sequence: TGTGCCCAAGGGGTATCCTACGAGCAGTACTTC. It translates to CAQGVSYEQYF.